This passage covers 9 T cell receptor beta chains from one sample sequenced in a study of molecular identifiers for immune sequencing clone quantification. TCRdb called the PCR reads again in MiXCR, with one record for every CDR3 protein. The repertoire has roughly 55,000 distinct CDR3 sequences, approximately 40% of them found once; the top ten carry 3% to 4%. The sequenced sample consisted of naive CD8+ T cells from blood, with Jurkat cell RNA spiked in. Subset of the sample: FACS-sorted CD8+CD4-CCR7+CD45RA+ naive T cells. These receptors all stem from a human donor in good health. Some libraries in this study had Jurkat cell RNA spiked in.

This clonotype is a singleton in its sample. The chain recombines TRBV10-3 with TRBJ2-2; D gene unclear. V was cut by 4 bases and J by 4 bases, with 10 bases left in between. The CDR3 extends over 14 amino acids. Per the germline V gene, CDR1 is ENHRY and CDR2 is SYGVKD. This CDR3 is CAISVRQSTGELFF. DNA of the CDR3: TGTGCCATCAGTGTACGTCAGAGCACCGGGGAGCTGTTTTTT.

This rearrangement joins TRBV4-3 to TRBJ2-1; 7 nucleotides agree with TRBD1. Germline lookup yields CDR1 LGHNA and CDR2 YSLEER. CDR3 length: 16 residues. The junction had 6 bases not matched to a gene; V was cut back by 1 base and J by 3 bases. CDR3 amino acids: CASSQVPGQNYNEQFF. The CDR3, as DNA: TGCGCCAGCAGCCAAGTTCCGGGACAGAACTACAATGAGCAGTTCTTC.

This clonotype was observed a handful of times. V is TRBV5-6 and J is TRBJ2-3; TRBD2 matches at 8 bases. The ends lost 4 bases at V and 0 bases at J; junction bases unmatched: 4. The CDR3 covers 15 residues. Germline lookup yields CDR1 SGHDT and CDR2 YYEEEE. The CDR3 nucleotides are TGTGCCAGCAGCCCCGGGGGGGCTAGCACAGATACGCAGTATTTT. Its protein product is CASSPGGASTDTQYF. The variable domain in full, with the rest retrieved from reference TRBV5-6 and TRBJ2-3, is DAGVTQSPTHLIKTRGQQVTLRCSPKSGHDTVSWYQQALGQGPQFIFQYYEEEERQRGNFPDRFSGHQFPNYSSELNVNALLLGDSALYLCASSPGGASTDTQYFGPGTRLTVL.

The chain couples TRBV10-3 to TRBJ2-3; D is perhaps TRBD2 (5 bases). The V gene lost 6 bases and the J gene lost 3 bases, with 13 bases spanning the gap. CDR1 and CDR2 from the germline V gene are ENHRY and SYGVKD. This CDR3 contains 14 residues. CDR3 region: CAISRGQITDTQYF. The DNA for the CDR3 is TGTGCCATCAGCCGGGGTCAAATTACAGATACGCAGTATTTT.

This clonotype has a count of ten or more. CDR3 in amino acids: CASINQLDSTDTQYF. The CDR3 nucleotides are TGTGCCAGCATCAATCAGCTAGATAGCACAGATACGCAGTATTTT. The rearrangement uses TRBV7-9 and TRBJ2-3; D not resolved. The CDR3 runs to 15 residues. The germline V and J ends were trimmed by 7 bases and 0 bases, with 14 bases remaining between them. Germline assignment: CDR1 SEHNR and CDR2 FQNEAQ (reference sequence). Full variable domain (missing parts from reference TRBV7-9 and TRBJ2-3): DTGVSQNPRHKITKRGQNVTFRCDPISEHNRLYWYRQTLGQGPEFLTYFQNEAQLEKSRLLSDRFSAERPKGSFSTLEIQRTEQGDSAMYLCASINQLDSTDTQYFGPGTRLTVL.

At least ten counts were recorded for this clonotype. The V gene is TRBV4-1, the J gene TRBJ2-3; the D is unclear. Germline V CDR1 and CDR2: MGHRA, YSYEKL. V gave up 0 bases and J gave up 1 base, with 8 bases separating them. This CDR3 has 15 residues. This chain's CDR3 is CASSQDPPGTDTQYF. CDR3 bases: TGCGCCAGCAGCCAAGATCCCCCAGGCACAGATACGCAGTATTTT.

The table lists this clonotype with many counts. This chain links TRBV4-1 with TRBJ2-1; no clear D gene. Germline CDR1 is MGHRA and CDR2 is YSYEKL. V shed 2 bases and J shed 5 bases, with 7 bases lying between them. The CDR3 extends over 13 amino acids. In nucleotides, the CDR3 is TGCGCCAGCAGCCAAATGGGGAACAATGAGCAGTTCTTC. Its protein product is CASSQMGNNEQFF.

This clonotype came up a few times. V and J are TRBV11-3 and TRBJ2-2; D is perhaps TRBD1 or TRBD2 (5 bases each). CDR1 SGHNT and CDR2 YENEEA come from the germline V gene. The CDR3 covers 14 residues. The ends were cut back, 2 bases at V and 7 bases at J, with 11 bases in the middle. The CDR3 nucleotides are TGTGCCAGCAGCTTATGGCAGGGAGACGGGGAGCTGTTTTTT. This encodes CASSLWQGDGELFF.

For this clonotype: The CDR3 does not end in the conserved phenylalanine or tryptophan, so this is likely a read error. The J gene is TRBJ2-7, the V gene TRBV6-2 or TRBV6-3, with D unresolved. The length of the CDR3 is 11 residues. Germline V gives CDR1 MNHEY, CDR2 SVGEGT. This chain's CDR3 is CASSSSYAQYL. CDR3 nucleotides: TGTGCCAGCAGCTCCTCCTACGCGCAGTACCTC.